The 10 T cell receptor beta chains presented below share a single source sample, sequenced in a study of cytomegalovirus exposure and HLA in healthy donors. The PCR employed 60 Vbeta primers together with 13 Jbeta primers. Sequencing used immunoSEQ multiplex PCR; TCRdb keeps in-frame clones, though not all of them. The sample records fewer than 150,000 clones, more than 70% being singletons. Sequenced sample: PBMCs. Every receptor here comes from a woman younger than 45 in good health and CMV-seropositive.

This chain links TRBV30 with TRBJ1-6; 7 bases align to TRBD1. CDR1 is GTSNPN, CDR2 SVGIG, per germline (reference sequence). The CDR3 runs to 16 residues. The J segment lost 6 bases and the V segment lost 2 bases, leaving 10 bases of the junction unmatched. This CDR3 reads CAWSPTGPWGNSPLHF. The CDR3 DNA follows: TGTGCCTGGAGTCCGACAGGGCCTTGGGGTAATTCACCCCTCCACTTT.

This clone has only one observation. CDR3 in DNA: TGTGCCAGCAGCGTAGGTCCTTTTTCTGGAAACACCATATATTTT. It specifies CASSVGPFSGNTIYF. The J gene is TRBJ1-3, the V gene TRBV9, with D unclear. There are 15 residues in the CDR3. Germline assignment: CDR1 SGDLS and CDR2 YYNGEE. V lost 0 bases and J lost 1, with 8 bases in between.

The chain has TRBV10-3 and TRBJ2-1; D is possibly TRBD1 (6 bases). The V end lost 5 bases, the J end lost 0 bases, and 14 bases lay between the germline ends. Germline V gives CDR1 ENHRY, CDR2 SYGVKD. The CDR3 length is 16 residues. In DNA form, the CDR3 reads TGTGCCATCAGTCCCAAATCAGGGGTCTCCTACAATGAGCAGTTCTTC. Its translation: CAISPKSGVSYNEQFF.

The chain combines TRBV28 with TRBJ1-1, with D possibly matching TRBD1 (6 bases). V was shortened by 1 base and J by 4 bases, with 13 bases between the two germline ends. CDR3 size: 15 residues. In germline, CDR1 is MDHEN, CDR2 SYDVKM. The CDR3 protein is CASSLFTGLGTEAFF. The CDR3 DNA reads as TGTGCCAGCAGTTTATTCACAGGGCTAGGCACTGAAGCTTTCTTT. The complete variable domain, with remaining parts taken from reference TRBV28 and TRBJ1-1, reads DVKVTQSSRYLVKRTGEKVFLECVQDMDHENMFWYRQDPGLGLRLIYFSYDVKMKEKGDIPEGYSVSREKKERFSLILESASTNQTSMYLCASSLFTGLGTEAFFGQGTRLTVV.

This sequence joins TRBV5-1 and TRBJ2-2; 7 bases fit TRBD1. This CDR3 has 13 residues. Germline V lookup: CDR1 SGHRS, CDR2 YFSETQ. The V and J ends lost 3 bases and 5 bases, in that order; junction bases with no gene match: 1. In nucleotides, the CDR3 is TGCGCCAGCAGCTCACAGGGGACCGGGGAGCTGTTTTTT. Protein sequence: CASSSQGTGELFF.

The V call is TRBV5-4, the J call TRBJ2-5, with 8 bases aligning to TRBD1. V shed 4 bases, J shed 2 bases, and the junction held 4 bases outside the gene matches. Germline-derived CDR1 and CDR2 are SGHNT and YYREEE (reference sequence). The CDR3 contains 14 residues. CDR3 bases: TGTGCCAGCAGCATTGGACAGGGACAAGAGACCCAGTACTTC. Amino acids: CASSIGQGQETQYF.

This chain connects TRBV19 to TRBJ1-6, with D possibly being TRBD1 (5 bases). Trimming pared 2 bases from V and 7 bases from J, leaving 15 bases between. The CDR3 contains 16 residues. Germline CDR1 reads LNHDA; CDR2 reads SQIVND (reference sequence). For the CDR3, the DNA is TGTGCCAGTAGTATACAGGGTGACGTTCGGAATTCACCCCTCCACTTT. Protein sequence: CASSIQGDVRNSPLHF. Full variable domain (remainder filled in from reference TRBV19 and TRBJ1-6): DGGITQSPKYLFRKEGQNVTLSCEQNLNHDAMYWYRQDPGQGLRLIYYSQIVNDFQKGDIAEGYSVSREKKESFPLTVTSAQKNPTAFYLCASSIQGDVRNSPLHFGNGTRLTVT.

This chain links TRBV28 with TRBJ1-4, with 9 bases aligning to TRBD1. V shed 4 bases, J shed 2 bases, and the junction held 11 bases outside the gene matches. The germline gives CDR1 MDHEN, CDR2 SYDVKM. This CDR3 comprises 18 residues. The CDR3 DNA sequence: TGTGCCAGCAGTTCCCATCCCGGGACAGGGACGACTAATGAAAAACTGTTTTTT. Translating it yields CASSSHPGTGTTNEKLFF.

The chain is built from TRBV25-1 and TRBJ1-2; 7 nucleotides match TRBD1. Trimming took 3 bases from V and 2 from J; bases not matched to a gene: 6. This CDR3 spans 15 amino acids. CDR1 and CDR2 (germline): MGHDK, SYGVNS. The CDR3 spells CASSDRDSGNYGYTF. CDR3 nucleotides: TGTGCCAGCAGTGACCGGGACAGCGGAAACTATGGCTACACCTTC.

The gene calls are TRBV19 and TRBJ1-1, with TRBD1 matching over 8 bases. CDR1 is LNHDA and CDR2 is SQIVND in the germline V gene (reference sequence). The CDR3 runs 14 residues. Trimming cost V 4 bases and J 8 bases; bases outside gene matches: 9. The DNA for the CDR3 is TGTGCCAGTAGTACAGGGGGCGTCATTTCCGAAGCTTTCTTT. Translating it yields CASSTGGVISEAFF.